The TCR beta chain described here comes from a study of blood T cell repertoires in COVID-19. Across the whole study: T cells, B-cell-depleted T cells, or PBMCs supplied cDNA or gDNA.

The junction had 8 bases not matched to a gene; V was cut back by 4 bases and J by 1 base. The CDR3 runs to 16 residues. CDR1 and CDR2 (germline): SGHTS, YDEGEE. Ages ranged from 18 to 89 years, with residence in approximately 23 US areas. Per the study methods: Quantification of nucleated cells was approximated via reference gene primer amplification. Libraries were prepared by immunoSEQ multiplex PCR; TCRdb keeps only in-frame clonotypes and omits some of them. V, J and clone size derive from that table, while D and trimming were established from the DNA sequence. This table holds approximately 200,000 clones, roughly 82% found once.

The chain combines TRBV5-8 with TRBJ2-5; 9 bases map to TRBD2. This TCR was recovered from a woman younger than 45 who had recovered from COVID-19. The sequencing sample was made of PBMCs or T cells enriched from blood (not recorded which). The CDR3 region has the DNA TGTGCCAGCAGCGACGGGACTAGCCCGTCCCAAGAGACCCAGTACTTC. Residues: CASSDGTSPSQETQYF.